Each of the 25 T cell receptor beta chains below was sequenced from the same sample in a study of blood T cells in healthy people across ages. A second PCR of 7 to 11 cycles used a sample-barcoded 5' primer and a J-beta primer mix. TCRdb reprocessed the 5' RACE reads via MiXCR and lists one record per CDR3 protein. The sample contains roughly 680,000 distinct CDR3 sequences, over 40% of which appear only once. The sequenced sample was blood. These receptors were taken from a woman at least 80 years old in good health.

In this sample, this clonotype turned up a few times. The chain joins TRBV5-1 to TRBJ1-3; D gene uncertain. V lost 6 bases and J lost 4, with 20 bases in between. Looked up from germline, CDR1 is SGHRS and CDR2 is YFSETQ. The CDR3 is made up of 16 amino acids. This CDR3 reads CASKRGPEQAGNTIYF. CDR3 nucleotides: TGCGCCAGCAAGCGGGGTCCAGAGCAAGCCGGAAACACCATATATTTT.

The chain employs TRBV11-2 and TRBJ1-2; 7 bases are shared with TRBD1. The CDR3 contains 16 residues. With 5 bases clipped from V and 8 bases from J, the junction kept 17 bases outside the gene matches. The V gene's germline CDR1 is SGHAT and CDR2 FQNNGV. The CDR3 DNA reads as TGTGCCAGCAGCCAGATAACGCAAAAACAGGGGACCGGCTACACCTTC. This encodes CASSQITQKQGTGYTF.

Many counts were recorded for this clonotype. This chain links TRBV5-1 with TRBJ2-7; maybe TRBD1 (5 bases). The CDR3 is made up of 14 amino acids. CDR1 is SGHRS and CDR2 is YFSETQ in the germline V gene. The germline V and J ends were trimmed by 4 bases and 3 bases, with 14 bases remaining between them. The CDR3 sequence: CASSAQGPRYEQYF. For the CDR3, the DNA is TGCGCCAGCAGCGCGCAGGGTCCCCGCTACGAGCAGTACTTC.

This clonotype was found a few times. At one boundary the junction diverges from the germline segment, which might be a read error. The chain uses TRBV7-2 and TRBJ2-1, with TRBD2 matching 7 bases. This CDR3 comprises 13 residues. Germline values: CDR1 SGHTA, CDR2 FQGNSA. CDR3 bases: TGTGCCAGCAGCGTAGCTACCAGGACTAGTGCGTTCTTC. It translates to CASSVATRTSAFF.

The V and J genes are TRBV6-5 and TRBJ2-7; D is possibly TRBD2 (6 bases). The tail of the sequence fits TRBJ2-5 better, so the J call may be wrong. Germline assignment: CDR1 MNHEY and CDR2 SVGAGI. The CDR3 has 13 residues. The CDR3 sequence is CASRTTRLETQYF. The CDR3 DNA is TGTGCCAGCAGGACGACTAGACTGGAGACCCAGTACTTC.

The chain links TRBV12-3 or TRBV12-4 to TRBJ2-2; unclear D gene. V dropped 3 bases and J dropped 1 base, with 3 bases sitting between them. There are 13 residues in the CDR3. The CDR3 region has the DNA TGTGCCAGCAGTTTCTGGAACACCGGGGAGCTGTTTTTT. Protein: CASSFWNTGELFF.

This chain uses TRBV10-3 with TRBJ2-3; D might be TRBD2 (6 bases). The V gene lost 6 bases and the J gene lost 1 base, with 11 bases spanning the gap. CDR1 and CDR2 from the germline V gene are ENHRY and SYGVKD. This CDR3 has 14 residues. CDR3 protein: CAIRRGEGTDTQYF. CDR3 DNA: TGTGCCATCAGGAGAGGGGAGGGCACAGATACGCAGTATTTT.

This sequence joins TRBV4-1 and TRBJ2-7, with D perhaps matching TRBD1 or TRBD2 (6 bases each). CDR1 is MGHRA and CDR2 is YSYEKL in the germline V gene. CDR3 size: 18 residues. The V end lost 2 bases, the J end lost 4 bases, and 24 bases lay between the germline ends. CDR3 in amino acids: CASSQLIRDTNGRYEQYF. DNA of the CDR3: TGCGCCAGCAGCCAATTAATCCGGGACACCAATGGGAGGTACGAGCAGTACTTC.

The V gene is TRBV7-2, the J gene TRBJ1-3; 7 bases match TRBD1. Germline V gene data show CDR1 as SGHTA and CDR2 as FQGNSA. With 5 bases clipped from V and 0 bases from J, the junction kept 4 bases outside the gene matches. The CDR3 contains 15 residues. CDR3 nucleotides: TGTGCCAGCAGCATTACAGGGGACTCTGGAAACACCATATATTTT. Its translation: CASSITGDSGNTIYF.

This clonotype was recorded a few times. The chain couples TRBV3-1 to TRBJ2-1; no definite D call. V was trimmed by 0 bases and J by 4 bases, leaving 7 bases between them. Germline CDR1 LGHDT, CDR2 YNNKEL (reference sequence). The CDR3 is 14 residues long. CDR3 sequence reads: CASSQDTGYNEQFF. CDR3 in DNA: TGTGCCAGCAGCCAAGATACCGGGTACAATGAGCAGTTCTTC.

The chain uses TRBV28 and TRBJ2-1, with D possibly being TRBD1 (5 bases). V lost 2 bases and J lost 12, with 17 bases in between. The V gene's germline CDR1 is MDHEN and CDR2 SYDVKM. The CDR3 is made up of 14 amino acids. The CDR3 DNA sequence: TGTGCCAGCAGTTTAAGGGGCCAACCCATTGGGCAGTTCTTC. Its protein product is CASSLRGQPIGQFF.

This clonotype occurred once. The chain combines TRBV29-1 with TRBJ2-5; 7 bases agree with TRBD1. The J call is doubtful: the DNA matches TRBJ2-7 better. The CDR3 consists of 17 residues. Germline V gene sequence: CDR1 SQVTM, CDR2 ANQGSEA. The CDR3 region has the DNA TGCAGCGTTGGGTCCAGACCGACAGGGCCCGGGGCCTACGAGCAGTACTTC. Protein: CSVGSRPTGPGAYEQYF.

The V call is TRBV20-1, the J call TRBJ2-6; tentatively, D is TRBD1 (6 bases). This CDR3 is 11 amino acids long. Germline V CDR1 and CDR2: DFQATT, SNEGSKA (reference sequence). Trimming removed 2 bases at V and 14 bases at J, with 10 bases between. The DNA of the CDR3 is TGCAGTGCTAGAACAGGGAGCATCCTGACTTTC. Its translation: CSARTGSILTF.

This clonotype has ten or more counts. The V gene is TRBV7-9, the J gene TRBJ2-7, with unresolved D. CDR3 size: 13 residues. Between the trimmed V and J ends, which lost 2 bases and 1 base, there was a span of 6 bases. Looked up from germline, CDR1 is SEHNR and CDR2 is FQNEAQ (reference sequence). The CDR3 region is CASSLWSSYEQYF. The DNA of the CDR3 is TGTGCCAGCAGCTTATGGTCATCCTACGAGCAGTACTTC. Looking up the rest from reference TRBV7-9 and TRBJ2-7 gives the full variable domain: DTGVSQNPRHKITKRGQNVTFRCDPISEHNRLYWYRQTLGQGPEFLTYFQNEAQLEKSRLLSDRFSAERPKGSFSTLEIQRTEQGDSAMYLCASSLWSSYEQYFGPGTRLTVT.

This chain links TRBV30 with TRBJ2-4; tentatively, D is TRBD2 (6 bases). Germline-derived CDR1 and CDR2 are GTSNPN and SVGIG (reference sequence). This CDR3 is 13 amino acids long. With 3 bases removed from V and 3 bases from J, the gap between germline ends came to 9 bases. CDR3 DNA sequence: TGTGCCTGGAGCCCGGGGGTCAAAAACATTCAGTACTTC. Translated: CAWSPGVKNIQYF.

About this clonotype itself: A much larger clone differs by one base, so this may be a read error. The chain recombines TRBV29-1 with TRBJ2-7, with a possible D match to TRBD1 (5 bases). V was clipped by 2 bases and J by 7 bases, with 18 bases between them. The CDR3 contains 14 residues. Looked up from germline, CDR1 is SQVTM and CDR2 is ANQGSEA. The CDR3 loop is CSVERQLGPNEQYF. The CDR3 DNA follows: TGCAGCGTTGAACGACAGTTGGGCCCCAATGAGCAGTACTTC.

A word on this clonotype: A much more abundant neighbour one base away suggests this may be a read error. The chain is built from TRBV20-1 and TRBJ2-1, with 9 positions matching TRBD2. The CDR3 has 17 residues. V lost 0 bases and J lost 5; bases outside the gene matches: 11. Germline CDR1 reads DFQATT; CDR2 reads SNEGSKA (reference sequence). The chain's CDR3 is CSARDDCGGAWNNEQFF. The CDR3, as DNA: TGCAGTGCTAGAGATGACTGCGGGGGGGCCTGGAACAATGAGCAGTTCTTC.

At least ten counts were recorded for this clonotype. V and J are TRBV7-2 and TRBJ1-2; D remains unclear. The CDR3 is made up of 16 amino acids. Germline CDR1 reads SGHTA; CDR2 reads FQGNSA. The V end was cut by 0 bases, the J end by 7 bases, with 18 bases between. The CDR3 sequence: CASSLANGRTSGGYTF. The CDR3 region has the DNA TGTGCCAGCAGCTTAGCGAACGGGCGGACCAGCGGTGGCTACACCTTC.

The V gene is TRBV7-3, the J gene TRBJ1-1; TRBD1 might be the D (5 bases). Deletions cut 1 base from V and 5 bases from J, with 14 bases between. Germline V lookup: CDR1 SGHTA, CDR2 FQGTGA. The CDR3 consists of 15 residues. This CDR3 reads CASSLKGQGWTEAFF. In nucleotides, the CDR3 is TGTGCCAGCAGCTTAAAGGGCCAGGGTTGGACTGAAGCTTTCTTT.

This clonotype has more than one count but fewer than ten. The V call is TRBV12-3 or TRBV12-4, the J call TRBJ2-7; 11 bases are shared with TRBD2. With V trimmed by 4 bases and J by 7 bases, 9 bases remained unmatched. The CDR3 consists of 15 residues. CDR3 coding DNA: TGTGCCAGCAGTTCACTAGCGGGAGCATACAATGAGCAGTACTTC. Encoded protein: CASSSLAGAYNEQYF.

The V call is TRBV29-1, the J call TRBJ1-1; D unresolved. Germline lookup yields CDR1 SQVTM and CDR2 ANQGSEA. The CDR3 loop spans 12 amino acids. The ends were cut back, 4 bases at V and 1 base at J, with 7 bases in the middle. Here the CDR3 reads CSVVVQNTEAFF. The CDR3 DNA follows: TGCAGCGTTGTGGTTCAGAACACTGAAGCTTTCTTT.

This clonotype was seen ten or more times. The chain combines TRBV7-2 with TRBJ2-1, with TRBD2 as a possible D gene (6 bases). The CDR3 consists of 13 residues. Germline V gives CDR1 SGHTA, CDR2 FQGNSA. Trimming left V 5 bases short and J 6 bases short, with 11 bases between. The CDR3 region is CASSLSGVNEQFF. CDR3 in DNA: TGTGCCAGCAGCCTTTCGGGAGTCAATGAGCAGTTCTTC.

The J gene is TRBJ2-7, the V gene TRBV21-1; TRBD1, as called in the table, went unchecked against the DNA. TRBV21-1 is a known pseudogene. This CDR3 region has 12 residues. The CDR3 spells CASRWGGYEQYF. The CDR3 nucleotides are TGTGCCAGCAGGTGGGGGGGCTACGAGCAGTACTTC.

This clonotype has just a few counts. The V and J genes are TRBV2 and TRBJ2-3; D is possibly TRBD2 (6 bases). The CDR3 runs to 14 residues. Germline CDR1 reads SNHLY; CDR2 reads FYNNEI. The V end was cut by 6 bases, the J end by 3 bases, with 13 bases between. The CDR3 is CASREGEGTDTQYF. The CDR3 nucleotides are TGTGCCAGCAGGGAGGGAGAGGGTACAGATACGCAGTATTTT.

J is TRBJ2-3 and V is TRBV5-1, with 9 bases lining up with TRBD1. After removal of 4 bases from V and 6 bases from J, the junction contained 9 bases not matched to a gene. Germline V lookup: CDR1 SGHRS, CDR2 YFSETQ. This CDR3 comprises 15 residues. The DNA for the CDR3 is TGCGCCAGCAGCCTACAGGGGGCGAGTGAGGATACGCAGTATTTT. Amino acid sequence: CASSLQGASEDTQYF. The complete variable domain, with remaining parts taken from reference TRBV5-1 and TRBJ2-3, reads KAGVTQTPRYLIKTRGQQVTLSCSPISGHRSVSWYQQTPGQGLQFLFEYFSETQRNKGNFPGRFSGRQFSNSRSEMNVSTLELGDSALYLCASSLQGASEDTQYFGPGTRLTVL.